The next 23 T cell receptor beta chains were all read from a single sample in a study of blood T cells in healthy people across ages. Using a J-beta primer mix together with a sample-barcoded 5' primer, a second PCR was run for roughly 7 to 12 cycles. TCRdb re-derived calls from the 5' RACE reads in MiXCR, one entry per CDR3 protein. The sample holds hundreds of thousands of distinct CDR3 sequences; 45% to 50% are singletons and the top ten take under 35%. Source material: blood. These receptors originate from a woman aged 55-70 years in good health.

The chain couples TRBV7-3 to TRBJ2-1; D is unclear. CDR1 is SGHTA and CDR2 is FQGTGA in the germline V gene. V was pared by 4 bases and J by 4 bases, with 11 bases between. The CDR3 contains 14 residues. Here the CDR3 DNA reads TGTGCCAGCAGCTCTGCCCACGGTTACAATGAGCAGTTCTTC. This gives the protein CASSSAHGYNEQFF.

The CDR3 DNA follows: TGTGCCAGCAGTGCCGGGACAGGGGTTGAGCAGTTCTTC. Translated: CASSAGTGVEQFF. The rearrangement uses TRBV2 and TRBJ2-1; 10 positions match TRBD1. This CDR3 has 13 residues. The junction had 3 bases not matched to a gene; V was cut back by 4 bases and J by 9 bases. Germline CDR1 is SNHLY and CDR2 is FYNNEI.

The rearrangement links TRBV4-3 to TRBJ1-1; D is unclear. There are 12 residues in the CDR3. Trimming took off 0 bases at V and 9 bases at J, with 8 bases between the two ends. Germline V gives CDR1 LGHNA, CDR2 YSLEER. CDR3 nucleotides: TGCGCCAGCAGCCAAGATCTAGGCCAAGCTTTCTTT. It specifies CASSQDLGQAFF.

CDR3 in DNA: TGTGCCAGCAGCTTAATTGGGGGGGAGCAGCCCCAGCATTTT. This sequence encodes CASSLIGGEQPQHF. This rearrangement joins TRBV7-2 to TRBJ1-5, with D maybe TRBD1 (5 bases). Germline loops: CDR1 SGHTA, CDR2 FQGNSA. The CDR3 loop spans 14 amino acids. V lost 2 bases and J lost 7, with 12 bases in between. Full variable domain (remainder filled in from reference TRBV7-2 and TRBJ1-5): GAGVSQSPSNKVTEKGKDVELRCDPISGHTALYWYRQSLGQGLEFLIYFQGNSAPDKSGLPSDRFSAERTGGSVSTLTIQRTQQEDSAVYLCASSLIGGEQPQHFGDGTRLSIL.

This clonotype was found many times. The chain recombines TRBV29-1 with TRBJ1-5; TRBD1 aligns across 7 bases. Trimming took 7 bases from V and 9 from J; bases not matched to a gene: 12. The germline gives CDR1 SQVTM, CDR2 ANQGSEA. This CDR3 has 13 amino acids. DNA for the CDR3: TGCAGCGGCCAAGAGGGGGCGGGAGGGCCCCAGCATTTT. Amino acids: CSGQEGAGGPQHF.

CDR3 in DNA: TGCAGTGCCCCCGGACATTGGGGCAAAGAGACCCAGTACTTC. Protein product: CSAPGHWGKETQYF. The chain joins TRBV20-1 to TRBJ2-5; maybe TRBD1 (5 bases). Trimming left V 6 bases short and J 3 bases short, with 17 bases between. This CDR3 is 14 amino acids long. Germline V gene sequence: CDR1 DFQATT, CDR2 SNEGSKA (reference sequence).

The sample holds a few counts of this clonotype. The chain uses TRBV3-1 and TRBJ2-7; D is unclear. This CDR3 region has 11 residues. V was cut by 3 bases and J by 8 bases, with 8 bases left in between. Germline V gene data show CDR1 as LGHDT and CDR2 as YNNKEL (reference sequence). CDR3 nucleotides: TGTGCCAGCAGCCACTCGTCCAAGCAGTACTTC. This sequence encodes CASSHSSKQYF.

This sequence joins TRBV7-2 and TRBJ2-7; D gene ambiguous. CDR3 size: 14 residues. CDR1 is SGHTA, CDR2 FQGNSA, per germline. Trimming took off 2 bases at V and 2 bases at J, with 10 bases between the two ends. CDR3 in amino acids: CASSLQLAAYEQYF. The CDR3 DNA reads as TGTGCCAGCAGCTTACAACTTGCCGCCTACGAGCAGTACTTC. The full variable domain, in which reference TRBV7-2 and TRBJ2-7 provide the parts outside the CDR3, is GAGVSQSPSNKVTEKGKDVELRCDPISGHTALYWYRQSLGQGLEFLIYFQGNSAPDKSGLPSDRFSAERTGGSVSTLTIQRTQQEDSAVYLCASSLQLAAYEQYFGPGTRLTVT.

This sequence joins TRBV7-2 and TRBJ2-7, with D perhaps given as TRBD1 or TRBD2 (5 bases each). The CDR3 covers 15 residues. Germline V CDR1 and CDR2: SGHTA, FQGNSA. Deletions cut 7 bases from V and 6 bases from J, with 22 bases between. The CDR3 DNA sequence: TGTGCCAGCAAGCTTAGAGGGGACGGTGATGTCGAGCAGTACTTC. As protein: CASKLRGDGDVEQYF.

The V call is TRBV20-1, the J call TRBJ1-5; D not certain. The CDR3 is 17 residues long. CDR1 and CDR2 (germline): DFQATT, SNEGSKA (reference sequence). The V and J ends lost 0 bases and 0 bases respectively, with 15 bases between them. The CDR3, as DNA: TGCAGTGCTAGAGATAGGATAGGGTCTTATAGCAATCAGCCCCAGCATTTT. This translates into CSARDRIGSYSNQPQHF.

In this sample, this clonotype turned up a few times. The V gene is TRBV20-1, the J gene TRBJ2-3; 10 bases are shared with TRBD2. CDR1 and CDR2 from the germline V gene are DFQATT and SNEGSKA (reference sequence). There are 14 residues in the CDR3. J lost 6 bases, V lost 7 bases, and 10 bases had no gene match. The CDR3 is CSGTLAGIMDTQYF. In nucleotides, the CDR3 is TGCAGTGGGACACTAGCGGGAATTATGGATACGCAGTATTTT.

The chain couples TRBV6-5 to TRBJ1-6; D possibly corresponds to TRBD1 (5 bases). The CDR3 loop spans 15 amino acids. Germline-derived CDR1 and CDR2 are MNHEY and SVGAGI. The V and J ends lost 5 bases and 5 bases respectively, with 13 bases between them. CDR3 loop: CASSRRVFDNSPLHF. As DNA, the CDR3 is TGTGCCAGCAGTCGCAGGGTATTTGATAATTCACCCCTCCACTTT.

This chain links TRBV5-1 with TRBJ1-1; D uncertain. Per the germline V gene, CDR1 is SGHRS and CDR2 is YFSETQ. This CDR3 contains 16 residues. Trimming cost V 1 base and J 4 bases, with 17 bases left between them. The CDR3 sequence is CASSLWGYVGSTEAFF. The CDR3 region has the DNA TGCGCCAGCAGCTTGTGGGGTTACGTAGGGTCCACTGAAGCTTTCTTT.

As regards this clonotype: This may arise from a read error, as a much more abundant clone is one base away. CDR3 sequence reads: CASSSSGRGDNKQFF. CDR3 in DNA: TGTGCCAGCAGTTCCAGCGGGAGGGGGGACAATAAGCAGTTCTTC. V gene TRBV28 combines with J gene TRBJ2-1, with 10 bases that match TRBD2. The CDR3 sequence is 15 residues long. Germline CDR1 and CDR2: MDHEN and SYDVKM.

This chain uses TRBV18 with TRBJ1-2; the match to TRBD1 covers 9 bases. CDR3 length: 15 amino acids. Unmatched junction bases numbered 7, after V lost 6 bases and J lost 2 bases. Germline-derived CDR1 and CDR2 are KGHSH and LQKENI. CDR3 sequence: CASSPDRGRNYGYTF. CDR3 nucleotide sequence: TGTGCCAGCTCCCCCGACAGGGGGAGGAACTATGGCTACACCTTC.

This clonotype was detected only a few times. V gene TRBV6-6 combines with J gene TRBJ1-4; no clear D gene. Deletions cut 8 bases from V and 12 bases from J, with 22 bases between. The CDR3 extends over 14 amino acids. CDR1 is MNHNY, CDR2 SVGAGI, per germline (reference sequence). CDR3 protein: CASVNPRRKEELFF. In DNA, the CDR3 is TGTGCCAGCGTCAACCCCCGACGGAAAGAAGAACTGTTTTTT.

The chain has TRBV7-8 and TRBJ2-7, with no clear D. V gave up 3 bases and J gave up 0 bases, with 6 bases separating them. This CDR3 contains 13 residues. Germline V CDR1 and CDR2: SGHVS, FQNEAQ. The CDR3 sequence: CASSFKTSYEQYF. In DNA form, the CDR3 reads TGTGCCAGCAGCTTTAAAACCTCCTACGAGCAGTACTTC.

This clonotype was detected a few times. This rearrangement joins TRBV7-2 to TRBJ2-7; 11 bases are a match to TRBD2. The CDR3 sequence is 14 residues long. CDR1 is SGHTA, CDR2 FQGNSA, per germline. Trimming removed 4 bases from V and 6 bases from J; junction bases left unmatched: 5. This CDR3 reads CASSYSGRAFEQYF. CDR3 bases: TGTGCCAGCAGCTATAGCGGGAGGGCCTTCGAGCAGTACTTC.

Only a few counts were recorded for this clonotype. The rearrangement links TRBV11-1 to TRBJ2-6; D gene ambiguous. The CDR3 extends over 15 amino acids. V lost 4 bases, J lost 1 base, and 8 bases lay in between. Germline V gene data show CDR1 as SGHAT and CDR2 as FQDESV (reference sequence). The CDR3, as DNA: TGTGCCAGCAGCTCCAGCCAGTCTGGGGCCAACGTCCTGACTTTC. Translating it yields CASSSSQSGANVLTF.

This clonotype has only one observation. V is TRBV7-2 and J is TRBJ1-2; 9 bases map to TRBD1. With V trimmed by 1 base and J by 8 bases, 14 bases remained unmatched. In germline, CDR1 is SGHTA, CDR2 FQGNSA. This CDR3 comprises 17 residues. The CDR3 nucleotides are TGTGCCAGCAGCTTAGGGTCCCTCGGACAGGGGACAGGGGGCTACACCTTC. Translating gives CASSLGSLGQGTGGYTF.

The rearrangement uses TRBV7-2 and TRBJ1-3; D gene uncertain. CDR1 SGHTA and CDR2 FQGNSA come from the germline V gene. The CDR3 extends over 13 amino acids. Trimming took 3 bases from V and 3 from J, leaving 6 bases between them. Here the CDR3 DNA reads TGTGCCAGCAGCTTGGGATTTGGAAACACCATATATTTT. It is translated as CASSLGFGNTIYF.

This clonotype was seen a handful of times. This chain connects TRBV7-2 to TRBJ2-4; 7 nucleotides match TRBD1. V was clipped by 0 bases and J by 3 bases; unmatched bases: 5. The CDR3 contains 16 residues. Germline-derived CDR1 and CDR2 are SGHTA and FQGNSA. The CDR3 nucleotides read TGTGCCAGCAGCTTAGCGACAGGGCCCGGCAAAAACATTCAGTACTTC. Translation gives CASSLATGPGKNIQYF.

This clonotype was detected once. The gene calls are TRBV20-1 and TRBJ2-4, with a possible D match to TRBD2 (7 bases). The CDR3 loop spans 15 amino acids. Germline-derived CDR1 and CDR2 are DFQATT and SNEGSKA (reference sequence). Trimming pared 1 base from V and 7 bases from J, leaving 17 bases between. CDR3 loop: CSARGGGGGGNIQYF. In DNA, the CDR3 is TGCAGTGCTAGAGGGGGAGGGGGAGGGGGGAACATTCAGTACTTC.